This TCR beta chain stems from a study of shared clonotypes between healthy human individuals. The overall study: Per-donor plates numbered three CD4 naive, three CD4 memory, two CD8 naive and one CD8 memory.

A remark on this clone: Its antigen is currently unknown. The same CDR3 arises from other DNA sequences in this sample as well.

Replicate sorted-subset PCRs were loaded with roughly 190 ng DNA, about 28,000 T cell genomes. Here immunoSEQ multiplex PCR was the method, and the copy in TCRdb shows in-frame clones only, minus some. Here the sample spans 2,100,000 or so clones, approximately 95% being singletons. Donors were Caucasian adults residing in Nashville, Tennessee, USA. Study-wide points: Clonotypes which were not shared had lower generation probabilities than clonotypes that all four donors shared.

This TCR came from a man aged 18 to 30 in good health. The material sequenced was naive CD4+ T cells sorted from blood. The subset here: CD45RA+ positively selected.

The CDR3: CASSPQPSAETQYF. The DNA for the CDR3 is TGTGCCAGCTCACCGCAACCCAGCGCGGAGACCCAGTACTTC. The chain combines TRBV18 with TRBJ2-5; D is uncertain. Germline V lookup: CDR1 KGHSH, CDR2 LQKENI. V was shortened by 3 bases and J by 5 bases, with 13 bases between the two germline ends. The CDR3 runs to 14 residues.